A single sample gave rise to the 2 T cell receptor beta chains below, sequenced in a study of cytomegalovirus exposure and HLA in healthy donors. The PCR employed 60 Vbeta primers together with 13 Jbeta primers. This table comes from immunoSEQ multiplex PCR, and its TCRdb copy is limited to in-frame clones, with some not included. This table holds about 150,000 clones, about a tenth found once. Sequenced material: PBMCs. Receptors originate from a male donor in good health and CMV-seronegative.

The V call is TRBV18, the J call TRBJ2-1; D is unclear. The V gene's germline CDR1 is KGHSH and CDR2 LQKENI. Trimming pared 3 bases from V and 5 bases from J, leaving 11 bases between. CDR3 length: 14 amino acids. CDR3 in amino acids: CASSPRVRDNEQFF. The CDR3 nucleotides read TGTGCCAGCTCACCGAGAGTCCGGGACAATGAGCAGTTCTTC.

The CDR3 loop is CASSLDRGRGTEAFF. CDR3 nucleotide sequence: TGCGCCAGCAGCCTTGACAGGGGGCGTGGGACTGAAGCTTTCTTT. The chain uses TRBV4-3 and TRBJ1-1; 10 nucleotides match TRBD1. After removal of 4 bases from V and 5 bases from J, the junction contained 7 bases not matched to a gene. This CDR3 spans 15 amino acids. Germline CDR1 and CDR2: LGHNA and YSLEER.